Below are 16 T cell receptor beta chains sequenced from a single sample in a study of early T cells in non-severe SARS-CoV-2 infection (dated by TCRdb to the early 2020s). Receptor amplification or capture employed 5' RACE. The sequencer listed for this sample is NextSeq 500. TCRdb passed the public sequencing reads through fastp at Q25 and MiXCR, retaining productive beta sequences. CDR3 protein duplicates are merged, each entry listing the most common genes and DNA. Within this sample are approximately 56,000 distinct CDR3 sequences, with roughly a tenth of them counted one time only. Roughly 6% of the sample belongs to the ten largest clones. Sample: whole blood. The receptors stem from an adult who was a healthcare worker with PCR-confirmed SARS-CoV-2 infection or an uninfected control (not recorded which).

This clonotype showed up just a few times. The chain uses TRBV29-1 and TRBJ1-3, with unresolved D. The V gene's germline CDR1 is SQVTM and CDR2 ANQGSEA. Trimming removed 6 bases from V and 0 bases from J, with 6 bases in between. The CDR3 length is 12 residues. The DNA of the CDR3 is TGCAGCGTAACGGACTCTGGAAACACCATATATTTT. It is translated as CSVTDSGNTIYF.

At least ten counts were recorded for this clonotype. The chain is built from TRBV4-2 and TRBJ1-5, with 10 positions matching TRBD1. This CDR3 comprises 15 residues. The junction had 3 bases not matched to a gene; V was cut back by 1 base and J by 6 bases. CDR1 and CDR2 from the germline V gene are LGHNA and YNFKEQ. The CDR3 here is CASSQAGDRGQPQHF. For the CDR3, the DNA is TGTGCCAGCAGCCAAGCTGGGGACAGGGGTCAGCCCCAGCATTTT.

This clonotype was counted a single time. A read error may account for a junction end that differs from germline. This chain joins TRBV29-1 and TRBJ2-1; D not certain. Germline loops: CDR1 SQVTM, CDR2 ANQGSEA. The CDR3 loop spans 11 amino acids. CDR3 amino acids: CSVITYNEQFF. The CDR3 DNA sequence: TGCAGCGTCATCACCTACAATGAGCAGTTCTTT.

This clonotype appeared many times. J is TRBJ2-1 and V is TRBV6-2 or TRBV6-3; possible D gene TRBD2, 6 bases. V was cut by 10 bases and J by 3 bases, with 10 bases left in between. This CDR3 is built from 12 residues. Germline V gene data show CDR1 as MNHEY and CDR2 as SVGEGT. The DNA of the CDR3 is TGTGCCACCCTCGGGGGCTACAATGAGCAGTTCTTC. This sequence encodes CATLGGYNEQFF.

This clonotype was counted many times. The gene calls are TRBV5-6 and TRBJ1-6, with D hard to call. The germline V gene has CDR1 SGHDT and CDR2 YYEEEE. V lost 0 bases, J lost 0 bases, and 13 bases lay in between. The CDR3 is 18 amino acids. The DNA of the CDR3 is TGTGCCAGCAGCTTGGTTCAGCGGCTGAGCTCCTATAATTCACCCCTCCACTTT. Translated: CASSLVQRLSSYNSPLHF.

This clonotype was detected ten times or more. This sequence joins TRBV5-1 and TRBJ2-5; the match to TRBD2 covers 9 bases. The CDR3 is 16 residues long. Germline V CDR1 and CDR2: SGHRS, YFSETQ. Trimming cost V 6 bases and J 4 bases; bases outside gene matches: 13. CDR3 in amino acids: CASTPTRGRVRETQYF. The CDR3 DNA is TGCGCCAGCACCCCCACCCGCGGGAGGGTACGAGAGACCCAGTACTTC.

This clonotype has just a few counts. The CDR3 coding sequence is TGTGCCAGCAGTGTAAACTCACAAGAGACCCAGTACTTC. This sequence encodes CASSVNSQETQYF. The rearrangement joins TRBV2 to TRBJ2-5; D gene uncertain. Trimming left V 4 bases short and J 2 bases short, with 8 bases between. Germline V CDR1 and CDR2: SNHLY, FYNNEI. The CDR3 runs to 13 residues.

This clonotype showed up just a few times. V usage is TRBV27 and J usage is TRBJ2-3; no definite D call. Germline CDR1 MNHEY, CDR2 SMNVEV (reference sequence). Trimming cost V 2 bases and J 0 bases, with 6 bases left between them. This CDR3 spans 14 amino acids. CDR3 coding DNA: TGTGCCAGCAGTTTAAGCAGGAGCACAGATACGCAGTATTTT. Translation gives CASSLSRSTDTQYF.

The chain is built from TRBV5-1 and TRBJ2-1; 11 bases fit TRBD2. The germline V gene encodes CDR1 SGHRS and CDR2 YFSETQ. With 3 bases clipped from V and 6 bases from J, the junction kept 14 bases outside the gene matches. This CDR3 region has 18 residues. Here the CDR3 DNA reads TGCGCCAGCAGCTCAATCGCTAGCGGGAGGAAATTGTTCAATGAGCAGTTCTTC. Translated: CASSSIASGRKLFNEQFF.

This clonotype was detected many times. The chain has TRBV7-9 and TRBJ2-7, with a weak D call TRBD1 (8 bases). This CDR3 has 13 residues. The V end lost 5 bases, the J end lost 6 bases, and 14 bases lay between the germline ends. Germline values: CDR1 SEHNR, CDR2 FQNEAQ (reference sequence). CDR3 protein: CASSAGGGSEQYF. The CDR3 DNA reads TGTGCCAGCAGCGCAGGGGGCGGGAGCGAGCAGTACTTC.

Ten or more counts support this clonotype. The rearrangement joins TRBV10-3 to TRBJ2-7; TRBD2 matches at 13 bases. CDR1 ENHRY and CDR2 SYGVKD come from the germline V gene. The trim removed 3 bases at V and 6 bases at J, leaving 5 bases unmatched. The CDR3 is 15 amino acids. The CDR3 protein is CAISELAGGLGEQYF. The CDR3 bases are TGTGCCATCAGTGAACTAGCGGGAGGGCTAGGCGAGCAGTACTTC.

There are a few counts of this clonotype. V gene TRBV9 combines with J gene TRBJ2-7; D unresolved. This CDR3 region has 13 residues. Trimming cost V 0 bases and J 2 bases, with 6 bases left between them. Germline CDR1 SGDLS, CDR2 YYNGEE. Here the CDR3 reads CASSVGSTYEQYF. The CDR3 DNA reads as TGTGCCAGCAGCGTAGGCTCGACCTACGAGCAGTACTTC.

A few counts support this clonotype. V gene TRBV11-2 combines with J gene TRBJ1-2; possible D gene TRBD1, 6 bases. Germline CDR1 is SGHAT and CDR2 is FQNNGV. The germline V and J ends were trimmed by 5 bases and 0 bases, with 19 bases remaining between them. CDR3 length: 17 residues. The CDR3 loop reads CASSLNARGYANYGYTF. Here the CDR3 DNA reads TGTGCCAGCAGCCTAAACGCGAGGGGGTATGCTAACTATGGCTACACCTTC.

There are many counts of this clonotype. The J gene is TRBJ1-1, the V gene TRBV10-1; a weak D match, TRBD1 (6 bases). The germline CDR1 and CDR2 sequences are WNHNN and SYGVQD (reference sequence). CDR3 length: 13 residues. V shed 6 bases and J shed 1 base, with 9 bases lying between them. The CDR3 sequence is CASSPTGNTEAFF. CDR3 coding DNA: TGCGCCAGCAGCCCGACAGGGAACACTGAAGCTTTCTTT.

V is TRBV5-3 and J is TRBJ2-1; tentative D call: TRBD2 (6 bases). TRBV5-3 is treated as an ORF (open reading frame) with a function not yet certain. V was pared by 1 base and J by 8 bases, with 10 bases between. The CDR3 is 13 residues long. The CDR3 DNA sequence: TGTGCCAGAAGCTTGCCCCGGGGGTATGAGCAGTTCTTC. It codes for CARSLPRGYEQFF.

The CDR3 loop reads CASRMEPTGNGYTF. CDR3 DNA sequence: TGTGCCAGCAGGATGGAGCCGACAGGGAATGGCTACACCTTC. The rearrangement uses TRBV2 and TRBJ1-2, with 7 bases that match TRBD1. CDR1 and CDR2 (germline): SNHLY, FYNNEI. Trimming at V came to 6 bases and at J to 6 bases, leaving 10 bases not matched to a gene. This CDR3 is 14 amino acids long.